The 29 T cell receptor beta chains given below trace back to one sample, sequenced in a study of cytomegalovirus exposure and HLA in healthy donors. Primers for the PCR totalled 60 Vbeta and 13 Jbeta. This table comes from immunoSEQ multiplex PCR, and its TCRdb copy is limited to in-frame clones, with some not included. The data show around 38,000 clones, about 66% seen once. The sample consisted of PBMCs. Source of these receptors: a man over 45 in good health and CMV-seropositive.

The V gene is TRBV27, the J gene TRBJ1-1; the D is unclear. The germline CDR1 and CDR2 sequences are MNHEY and SMNVEV (reference sequence). CDR3 length: 12 amino acids. V gave up 3 bases and J gave up 4 bases, with 6 bases separating them. The CDR3 bases are TGTGCCAGCAGTTTCCGGGGCACTGAAGCTTTCTTT. Translated, it gives CASSFRGTEAFF.

This clone was seen only a few times. The chain has TRBV7-2 and TRBJ1-6; D possibly corresponds to TRBD1 (5 bases). V was clipped by 6 bases and J by 7 bases, with 10 bases between them. The CDR3 spans 13 residues. Germline CDR1 is SGHTA and CDR2 is FQGNSA. The CDR3 DNA sequence: TGTGCCAGCAGGGAGGGGCCGAATTCACCCCTCCACTTT. It codes for CASREGPNSPLHF.

The rearrangement joins TRBV19 to TRBJ1-6; TRBD1 matches at 7 bases. The V and J ends lost 4 bases and 10 bases, in that order; junction bases with no gene match: 7. Germline loops: CDR1 LNHDA, CDR2 SQIVND (reference sequence). CDR3 length: 14 residues. This chain's CDR3 is CASSKGQVGSPLHF. CDR3 sequence (DNA): TGTGCCAGTAGTAAAGGACAGGTTGGCTCACCCCTCCACTTT.

The gene calls are TRBV9 and TRBJ2-5, with a possible D match to TRBD1 (8 bases). V lost 0 bases and J lost 5, with 14 bases in between. Germline CDR1 SGDLS, CDR2 YYNGEE. This CDR3 region has 15 residues. The CDR3, as DNA: TGTGCCAGCAGCGTAGCGTTACAGGGGGGGGAGACCCAGTACTTC. Protein sequence: CASSVALQGGETQYF.

This clone was detected only once. The chain is built from TRBV30 and TRBJ1-5; possibly TRBD1 for D (5 bases). The V and J ends lost 4 bases and 7 bases respectively, with 11 bases between them. The germline gives CDR1 GTSNPN, CDR2 SVGIG (reference sequence). The CDR3 is 12 residues long. The CDR3 coding sequence is TGTGCCTGGAACCGCAAGGGGCAGCCCCAGCATTTT. Its protein product is CAWNRKGQPQHF.

This chain connects TRBV5-6 to TRBJ2-1; 8 bases are a match to TRBD1. Germline-derived CDR1 and CDR2 are SGHDT and YYEEEE. The length of the CDR3 is 16 residues. J lost 3 bases, V lost 3 bases, and 8 bases had no gene match. For the CDR3, the DNA is TGTGCCAGCAGCTCCATACGACAGGGGTTCTACAATGAGCAGTTCTTC. Translated, it gives CASSSIRQGFYNEQFF.

The chain combines TRBV5-1 with TRBJ1-1; D gene uncertain. V was pared by 4 bases and J by 1 base, with 11 bases between. The germline CDR1 and CDR2 sequences are SGHRS and YFSETQ. The CDR3 is 14 amino acids. CDR3 in amino acids: CASSTISTNTEAFF. DNA for the CDR3: TGCGCCAGCAGCACTATTTCAACGAACACTGAAGCTTTCTTT.

The CDR3 region has the DNA TGTGCCAGCTCACCACCGGCAGGGGCCTCCTACGAGCAGTACTTC. This encodes CASSPPAGASYEQYF. The chain uses TRBV18 and TRBJ2-7; D may be TRBD1 (6 bases). From germline, CDR1 is KGHSH and CDR2 LQKENI. Trimming shortened V by 0 bases and J by 0 bases, and 9 bases separated the two germline ends. The CDR3 runs 15 residues.

CDR3 sequence (DNA): TGTGCCAGCAGCCTGGACAGACCGAACACTGAAGCTTTCTTT. It specifies CASSLDRPNTEAFF. This rearrangement joins TRBV7-3 to TRBJ1-1; D is perhaps TRBD1 (6 bases). This CDR3 comprises 14 residues. The V end was cut by 5 bases, the J end by 1 base, with 11 bases between. Germline-derived CDR1 and CDR2 are SGHTA and FQGTGA.

This clone occurred a few times. The same CDR3 is also encoded by other DNA sequences in this sample. The chain joins TRBV28 to TRBJ1-5, with 7 bases aligning to TRBD1. Trimming took 3 bases from V and 7 from J; bases not matched to a gene: 6. The CDR3 loop spans 14 amino acids. Germline CDR1 is MDHEN and CDR2 is SYDVKM. The CDR3 sequence is CASSLSRGRQPQHF. CDR3 bases: TGTGCCAGCAGTTTGAGCAGGGGGAGACAGCCCCAGCATTTT.

This chain links TRBV28 with TRBJ1-2; tentatively, D is TRBD1 (6 bases). The CDR3 extends over 14 amino acids. CDR1 is MDHEN and CDR2 is SYDVKM in the germline V gene. Trimming took off 3 bases at V and 4 bases at J, with 12 bases between the two ends. CDR3 coding DNA: TGTGCCAGCAGTTTGGCACAGGGCGCCTATGGCTACACCTTC. Translating gives CASSLAQGAYGYTF.

This rearrangement joins TRBV2 to TRBJ2-6; D call uncertain. V lost 3 bases, J lost 1 base, and 7 bases lay in between. Germline V CDR1 and CDR2: SNHLY, FYNNEI. The CDR3 is 15 amino acids. The CDR3 region has the DNA TGTGCCAGCAGTGATGGGCCGTCTGGGGCCAACGTCCTGACTTTC. Encoded protein: CASSDGPSGANVLTF.

J is TRBJ2-1 and V is TRBV18; D perhaps matches TRBD2 (5 bases). Germline CDR1 KGHSH, CDR2 LQKENI. CDR3 length equals 13 residues. The ends were cut back, 0 bases at V and 9 bases at J, with 9 bases in the middle. CDR3 sequence: CASSPPGGGEQFF. CDR3 sequence (DNA): TGTGCCAGCTCACCACCAGGAGGAGGTGAGCAGTTCTTC.

The chain combines TRBV7-6 with TRBJ2-2; TRBD2 agrees at 7 bases. The CDR3 spans 15 residues. CDR1 is SGHVS, CDR2 FNYEAQ, per germline. Losses at the gene ends were 0 bases for V and 7 bases for J; bases not matched to a gene: 5. CDR3: CASSLAGTTGGELFF. DNA of the CDR3: TGTGCCAGCAGCTTAGCCGGGACTACTGGCGGGGAGCTGTTTTTT.

By share, this clone ranks as medium-sized (0.01 to 0.1%). The rearrangement joins TRBV4-1 to TRBJ1-1; 8 bases fit TRBD1. The CDR3 is 15 amino acids. The junction had 6 bases not matched to a gene; V was cut back by 3 bases and J by 3 bases. CDR1 and CDR2 from the germline V gene are MGHRA and YSYEKL. For the CDR3, the DNA is TGCGCCAGCAGCCATTCGGGACAGGACTACACTGAAGCTTTCTTT. Translation gives CASSHSGQDYTEAFF.

CDR3 nucleotides: TGTGCCAGCAGTTACGCCGACAGGGCGGTCTACACCTTC. As protein: CASSYADRAVYTF. This chain joins TRBV6-5 and TRBJ1-2; 7 nucleotides align to TRBD1. The CDR3 loop spans 13 amino acids. With 2 bases clipped from V and 10 bases from J, the junction kept 7 bases outside the gene matches. The germline CDR1 and CDR2 sequences are MNHEY and SVGAGI.

This clone has more than one count but fewer than ten. The J gene is TRBJ1-5, the V gene TRBV6-1, with unresolved D. The V gene's germline CDR1 is MNHNS and CDR2 SASEGT. The germline V and J ends were trimmed by 1 base and 3 bases, with 7 bases remaining between them. This CDR3 has 14 amino acids. DNA of the CDR3: TGTGCCAGCAGTGAAGGAGCCGACAATCAGCCCCAGCATTTT. It translates to CASSEGADNQPQHF.

The chain links TRBV28 to TRBJ1-2; D uncertain. Germline CDR1 MDHEN, CDR2 SYDVKM. The CDR3 spans 12 residues. V was shortened by 4 bases and J by 6 bases, with 9 bases between the two germline ends. The CDR3 sequence: CASSYRDHGYTF. In DNA, the CDR3 is TGTGCCAGCAGTTACAGAGATCATGGCTACACCTTC.

The V and J genes are TRBV10-1 and TRBJ2-3, with 9 nucleotides matching TRBD1. The germline CDR1 and CDR2 sequences are WNHNN and SYGVQD (reference sequence). This CDR3 comprises 14 residues. J gave up 4 bases and V 6 bases, and 5 bases lay outside the gene matches. CDR3 in amino acids: CASRGTGWADTQYF. The CDR3 nucleotides are TGCGCCAGCAGGGGGACAGGGTGGGCAGATACGCAGTATTTT.

The chain combines TRBV18 with TRBJ1-5, with D possibly TRBD1 on 6 matching bases. CDR3 length equals 15 residues. CDR1 is KGHSH, CDR2 LQKENI, per germline. V was clipped by 6 bases and J by 6 bases, with 18 bases between them. CDR3 DNA: TGTGCCAGCTCGACGACAGGCAGGGCGGCTCAGCCCCAGCATTTT. This gives the protein CASSTTGRAAQPQHF.

The rearrangement uses TRBV6-5 and TRBJ2-7, with TRBD1 matching 8 bases. V lost 6 bases to trimming and J lost 0 bases; unmatched junction nucleotides: 4. The CDR3 is 14 amino acids. Germline-derived CDR1 and CDR2 are MNHEY and SVGAGI. This CDR3 is CASRRTGSSYEQYF. The CDR3 nucleotides are TGTGCCAGCAGAAGGACAGGGAGCTCCTACGAGCAGTACTTC.

The rearrangement joins TRBV6-5 to TRBJ2-5, with D perhaps matching TRBD2 (5 bases). The germline gives CDR1 MNHEY, CDR2 SVGAGI. The CDR3 has 13 residues. V lost 6 bases and J lost 9, with 17 bases in between. The CDR3 loop reads CASSYTTGEPQYF. The CDR3 DNA sequence: TGTGCCAGCAGCTATACTACCGGGGAGCCCCAGTACTTC.

V gene TRBV11-3 combines with J gene TRBJ1-6, with D maybe TRBD1 (5 bases). With 4 bases removed from V and 8 bases from J, the gap between germline ends came to 9 bases. Germline lookup yields CDR1 SGHNT and CDR2 YENEEA. The CDR3 has 13 amino acids. The CDR3 here is CASSSWGDSPLHF. The CDR3 region has the DNA TGTGCCAGCAGCTCTTGGGGGGATTCACCCCTCCACTTT.

The chain uses TRBV6-1 and TRBJ1-5; 8 bases fit TRBD1. The CDR3 covers 12 residues. V shed 9 bases, J shed 5 bases, and the junction held 3 bases outside the gene matches. Germline CDR1 is MNHNS and CDR2 is SASEGT. The CDR3 coding sequence is TGTGCCAGTGACAGGGGCTATCAGCCCCAGCATTTT. Translation gives CASDRGYQPQHF.

This clone was seen ten or more times. J is TRBJ1-2 and V is TRBV12-5; D call uncertain. CDR1 LGHNT and CDR2 FRNRAP come from the germline V gene. V dropped 4 bases and J dropped 6 bases, with 9 bases sitting between them. This CDR3 is 12 amino acids long. The CDR3 protein is CASGYLRDGYTF. The CDR3, as DNA: TGTGCTAGTGGTTATTTACGGGATGGCTACACCTTC. The complete variable domain, with remaining parts taken from reference TRBV12-5 and TRBJ1-2, reads DARVTQTPRHKVTEMGQEVTMRCQPILGHNTVFWYRQTMMQGLELLAYFRNRAPLDDSGMPKDRFSAEMPDATLATLKIQPSEPRDSAVYFCASGYLRDGYTFGSGTRLTVV.

This clone was counted only a few times. The rearrangement uses TRBV7-9 and TRBJ2-3, with 13 bases matching TRBD2. In germline, CDR1 is SEHNR, CDR2 FQNEAQ (reference sequence). The CDR3 is made up of 16 amino acids. V shed 5 bases, J shed 5 bases, and the junction held 7 bases outside the gene matches. CDR3 sequence: CASSGTSGGAEDTQYF. CDR3 nucleotide sequence: TGTGCCAGCAGCGGTACTAGCGGGGGGGCGGAAGATACGCAGTATTTT.

By its share, this clone is medium-sized. The DNA of the CDR3 is TGTGCCAGCAGTGAACTATCGGGGGGGCCCTACGAGCAGTACTTC. Its protein is CASSELSGGPYEQYF. This sequence joins TRBV6-1 and TRBJ2-7, with 8 positions matching TRBD2. The CDR3 runs to 15 residues. Looked up from germline, CDR1 is MNHNS and CDR2 is SASEGT. J gave up 2 bases and V 2 bases, and 5 bases lay outside the gene matches.

There are a few counts of this clone. CDR3 bases: TGTGCCAGCAGCCCGGGTGTGAGTACTGAAGCTTTCTTT. It encodes CASSPGVSTEAFF. The genes are TRBV7-9 and TRBJ1-1; D not resolved. V lost 5 bases and J lost 5, with 12 bases in between. This CDR3 is built from 13 residues. Germline V gives CDR1 SEHNR, CDR2 FQNEAQ (reference sequence).

V and J are TRBV2 and TRBJ2-5, with TRBD1 identical over 7 bases. Trimming at V came to 5 bases and at J to 9 bases, leaving 12 bases not matched to a gene. The CDR3 is 14 amino acids. Germline assignment: CDR1 SNHLY and CDR2 FYNNEI. The CDR3 DNA is TGTGCCAGCAGTAGAGGGGGCATCGGTCGGGCCCAGTACTTC. This encodes CASSRGGIGRAQYF. The entire variable domain, with the rest obtained from reference TRBV2 and TRBJ2-5, is as follows: EPEVTQTPSHQVTQMGQEVILRCVPISNHLYFYWYRQILGQKVEFLVSFYNNEISEKSEIFDDQFSVERPDGSNFTLKIRSTKLEDSAMYFCASSRGGIGRAQYFGPGTRLLVL.